The rows below give T cell receptor beta chains drawn from one sample of a study of blood T cell repertoires in COVID-19. Sequencing used immunoSEQ multiplex PCR; TCRdb keeps in-frame clones, though not all of them. This table holds hundreds of thousands of clones, 65% to 85% found once. Material for sequencing was peripheral blood. All receptors come from a woman aged 80 or older with acute or convalescent COVID-19. The CDR3 runs from the conserved cysteine through the conserved F or W. Fields, in order: V gene, J gene, D gene, clone size, CDR3 DNA, CDR3 protein. A D gene is named only where the DNA matches it firmly. A row's size may be missing; if present it is once, few, many or a size class.

V gene: TRBV27
J gene: TRBJ2-5
D gene: .
clone size: .
CDR3 DNA: TGTGCCAGCAGTTTATCCGGACTGGCAGAGACCCAGTACTTC
CDR3 protein: CASSLSGLAETQYF

V gene: TRBV7-9
J gene: TRBJ2-1
D gene: TRBD2
clone size: few
CDR3 DNA: TGTGCCAGCAGCACACTAGCGGGAGTTAACAATGAGCAGTTCTTC
CDR3 protein: CASSTLAGVNNEQFF

V gene: TRBV4-3
J gene: TRBJ2-7
D gene: TRBD2
clone size: .
CDR3 DNA: TGCGCCAGCAGCCAGGGACTAGGTGCCTTCGAGTACGAGCAGTACTTC
CDR3 protein: CASSQGLGAFEYEQYF

V gene: TRBV6-5
J gene: TRBJ2-7
D gene: .
clone size: .
CDR3 DNA: TGTGCCAGCTCCCTGAGCAACTCCTACGAGCAGTACTTC
CDR3 protein: CASSLSNSYEQYF

V gene: TRBV7-8
J gene: TRBJ2-3
D gene: .
clone size: .
CDR3 DNA: TGTGCCAGCAGCTTAGCCCCGCCGGGGTTTGGGACAGATACGCAGTATTTT
CDR3 protein: CASSLAPPGFGTDTQYF

V gene: TRBV20-1
J gene: TRBJ1-2
D gene: TRBD1
clone size: .
CDR3 DNA: TGCAGTGCTAGTGCATTTGACAGGGTTGGCTACACCTTC
CDR3 protein: CSASAFDRVGYTF

V gene: TRBV7-8
J gene: TRBJ2-7
D gene: TRBD2
clone size: .
CDR3 DNA: TGTGCCAGCAGCCGAGGACTAGTAGGCGAGCAGTACTTC
CDR3 protein: CASSRGLVGEQYF

V gene: TRBV7-8
J gene: TRBJ2-7
D gene: TRBD2
clone size: .
CDR3 DNA: TGTGCCAGCAGTAAAGGACTAGCGGAGAGCTCCTACGAGCAGTACTTC
CDR3 protein: CASSKGLAESSYEQYF

V gene: TRBV30
J gene: TRBJ1-2
D gene: .
clone size: .
CDR3 DNA: TGTGCCTGGAGAGGGGAGGGAAGATTCTATGGCTACACCTTC
CDR3 protein: CAWRGEGRFYGYTF

V gene: TRBV27
J gene: TRBJ2-1
D gene: TRBD2
clone size: .
CDR3 DNA: TGTGCCACCAACGGGGTAGCGGGAGACAATGAGCAGTTCTTC
CDR3 protein: CATNGVAGDNEQFF

V gene: TRBV18
J gene: TRBJ2-7
D gene: .
clone size: .
CDR3 DNA: TGTGCCAGCTCACGTTCGGGCGAGCAGTACTTC
CDR3 protein: CASSRSGEQYF

V gene: TRBV5-1
J gene: TRBJ2-7
D gene: TRBD2
clone size: .
CDR3 DNA: TGCGCCAGCAGCCCGGGGACTAGCGGGACCGAGCAGTACTTC
CDR3 protein: CASSPGTSGTEQYF

V gene: TRBV6-6
J gene: TRBJ2-1
D gene: TRBD1
clone size: .
CDR3 DNA: TGTGCCAGCAGCCTACCCGGGACAGGGTACGGCGGGAGCACCTACAATGAGCAGTTCTTC
CDR3 protein: CASSLPGTGYGGSTYNEQFF

V gene: TRBV4-2
J gene: TRBJ1-6
D gene: .
clone size: .
CDR3 DNA: TGTGCCAGCAGATTATCCGGGGGTGATTCACCCCTCCACTTT
CDR3 protein: CASRLSGGDSPLHF

V gene: TRBV5-1
J gene: TRBJ2-7
D gene: TRBD1
clone size: .
CDR3 DNA: TGCGCCAGCAGCGCAAGCTCCGGGACAGGTACCTACGAGCAGTACTTC
CDR3 protein: CASSASSGTGTYEQYF

V gene: TRBV18
J gene: TRBJ2-3
D gene: .
clone size: .
CDR3 DNA: TGTGCCAGCTCACCAGATCAGGGCCGGACGCAGTATTTT
CDR3 protein: CASSPDQGRTQYF

V gene: TRBV6-2/TRBV6-3
J gene: TRBJ2-3
D gene: TRBD2
clone size: .
CDR3 DNA: TGTGCCAGCAGTCGACTAGCGGGGGGAACAGATACGCAGTATTTT
CDR3 protein: CASSRLAGGTDTQYF

V gene: TRBV27
J gene: TRBJ2-1
D gene: .
clone size: .
CDR3 DNA: TGTGCCTCCGCGGGGGCTGGGGTCTACAATGAGCAGTTCTTC
CDR3 protein: CASAGAGVYNEQFF

V gene: TRBV6-4
J gene: TRBJ1-1
D gene: TRBD1
clone size: .
CDR3 DNA: TGTGCCAGCCTGGACCTATGGACAGGGCCAAACACTGAAGCTTTCTTT
CDR3 protein: CASLDLWTGPNTEAFF

V gene: TRBV7-2
J gene: TRBJ1-2
D gene: TRBD1
clone size: many
CDR3 DNA: TGTGCCAGCAGTACTGGGGGGACAGGGCTTTCAATCTATGGCTACACCTTC
CDR3 protein: CASSTGGTGLSIYGYTF

V gene: TRBV18
J gene: TRBJ1-2
D gene: .
clone size: .
CDR3 DNA: TGTGCCAGCTCATCGAACTTACAGAACTATGGCTACACCTTC
CDR3 protein: CASSSNLQNYGYTF

V gene: TRBV4-1
J gene: TRBJ1-1
D gene: TRBD1
clone size: .
CDR3 DNA: TGCGCCAGCAGCCAAGGGACCCGGGACAGCACCATGAACACTGAAGCTTTCTTT
CDR3 protein: CASSQGTRDSTMNTEAFF

V gene: TRBV27
J gene: TRBJ2-1
D gene: TRBD2
clone size: .
CDR3 DNA: TGTGCCAGCACCCCCTTCGCGGGGGGGGGCTACAATGAGCAGTTCTTC
CDR3 protein: CASTPFAGGGYNEQFF

V gene: TRBV7-3
J gene: TRBJ2-7
D gene: .
clone size: .
CDR3 DNA: TGTGCCAGCAGCTTAATGGCCACCGAACCCGAGCAGTACTTC
CDR3 protein: CASSLMATEPEQYF

V gene: TRBV11-3
J gene: TRBJ2-7
D gene: TRBD1
clone size: .
CDR3 DNA: TGTGCCAGCAGCAACCCCTCGGGACAGTTCATCGGCGAGCAGTACTTC
CDR3 protein: CASSNPSGQFIGEQYF

V gene: TRBV6-5
J gene: TRBJ1-2
D gene: TRBD1
clone size: few
CDR3 DNA: TGTGCCAGCGGGGACAGTCCCTATGGCTACACCTTC
CDR3 protein: CASGDSPYGYTF

V gene: TRBV2
J gene: TRBJ2-2
D gene: TRBD1
clone size: .
CDR3 DNA: TGTGCCAGCAGAAAAAATTCTGCCGGGACAGGGAACACCGGGGAGCTGTTTTTT
CDR3 protein: CASRKNSAGTGNTGELFF

V gene: TRBV5-1
J gene: TRBJ1-4
D gene: .
clone size: few
CDR3 DNA: TGCGCCAGCAGCCCTACAGATGCAACTAATGAAAAACTGTTTTTT
CDR3 protein: CASSPTDATNEKLFF

V gene: TRBV11-2
J gene: TRBJ2-2
D gene: .
clone size: .
CDR3 DNA: TGTGCCAGCAGCTCCGACAGGAACACCGGGGAGCTGTTTTTT
CDR3 protein: CASSSDRNTGELFF

V gene: TRBV2
J gene: TRBJ2-7
D gene: .
clone size: .
CDR3 DNA: TGTGCCAGCAGTGACGGGACTGGGACGAACCTCCCCTACGAGCAGTACTTC
CDR3 protein: CASSDGTGTNLPYEQYF

V gene: TRBV18
J gene: TRBJ2-1
D gene: .
clone size: .
CDR3 DNA: TGTGCCAGCTCCGCGGGCGGCCAGACTTACAATGAGCAGTTCTTC
CDR3 protein: CASSAGGQTYNEQFF

V gene: TRBV5-6
J gene: TRBJ1-1
D gene: .
clone size: few
CDR3 DNA: TGTGCCAGCAACTTGGGGGAACCAGGGATCACTGAAGCTTTCTTT
CDR3 protein: CASNLGEPGITEAFF